This T cell receptor (beta chain) emerged from a study of blood T cell repertoires in COVID-19. Study-wide context: The cDNA or gDNA used as material had been derived from T cells, B-cell-depleted T cells, or PBMCs.

Original data processing: Quantification of nucleated cells was approximated via reference gene primer amplification. The repertoire was sequenced with immunoSEQ multiplex PCR; TCRdb's copy has only in-frame clones and lacks some. D and trimming come from the DNA, and the V and J calls and clone size come from that table. This sample yields 250,000 to 300,000 clones, of which over 75% are seen a single time; 4.5% to 6% belongs to the top ten. This receptor was identified in a man aged 50 or older with active or convalescent COVID-19. The specimen sequenced was peripheral blood.

The CDR3 DNA reads TGTGCCAGCAGCGCCGGAGGACGAGCGGTCCCGAACACTGAAGCTTTCTTT. Translating it yields CASSAGGRAVPNTEAFF. The chain joins TRBV9 to TRBJ1-1; D not resolved. CDR1 SGDLS and CDR2 YYNGEE come from the germline V gene. CDR3 length: 17 amino acids. Trimming left V 3 bases short and J 1 base short, with 19 bases between.